This T cell receptor (beta chain) derives from a study of regulatory T cells in long-lasting Graves disease. Time point: persistent/refractory GD, antithyroid drugs over 5 years with positive TRAb. PBMC RNA served as the TCR library source. After removal of 3 bases from V and 7 bases from J, the junction contained 10 bases not matched to a gene. CDR1 is DFQATT, CDR2 SNEGSKA, per germline (reference sequence). CDR3 length: 14 amino acids. Library construction for TCR beta used iRepertoire HTBI primers and Arm-PCR of CDR3 regions. TCRdb re-derived calls from the multiplex PCR reads in MiXCR, one entry per CDR3 protein. The sample records 600,000 to 850,000 distinct CDR3 sequences, about 32% being singletons. This clonotype was detected many times.

The sample here was peripheral blood mononuclear cells (PBMCs), taken when the disease was refractory, from a patient treated with antithyroid drugs. The source of this sequence is a female donor with Graves disease. The chain joins TRBV20-1 to TRBJ1-2; 8 positions agree with TRBD1. The CDR3 DNA is TGCAGTGCTAGTGTTCGGCAGGGGGCTCGTGGCTACACCTTC. Protein sequence: CSASVRQGARGYTF.